The source of this T cell receptor beta chain is a study of shared clonotypes between healthy human individuals (dated by TCRdb to about 2020). Context from the whole study: A couple of women and three men aged 18 to 49 years were included in the cohort. Per donor, leukapheresis produced somewhere between about 0.9 and 9.5 billion PBMCs. To increase sequencing depth and limit assay-specific biases, different laboratories used diverse techniques to prepare libraries and sequence TCR repertoires. To estimate repertoire size and how much clonotype sharing occurs between individuals, the study deeply sequenced the blood TCR repertoires of about five healthy adults. For each donor, CD4 naive and CD4 memory were each run on three plates, CD8 naive on two plates, and CD8 memory on one plate.

In regard to this clone: Its antigen remains undetermined. No much larger clone is present one base from it, and per-base qualities are unavailable.

The investigation overall reported the following: Across a handful of donors, around 5% of naive CD4, roughly 3.8% of naive CD8, approximately 2.5% of memory CD4, and 0.4% to 0.45% of memory CD8 clonotypes were shared. Compared with non-shared clonotypes, clonotypes shared by all four sorted-subset donors had higher generation probabilities. Sampling was restricted to blood, and TCR repertoires in tissues likely differ from the TCR repertoires found in blood. Pairwise subsampling indicated that sequencing depth was expected to affect the degree of clonotype sharing among donors. Because the study included a small number of donors, the genetic and exposure-history diversity represented was limited. Rarefaction of sorted-subset datasets indicated incomplete sequencing despite the large sequencing depth. Larger estimated clonotype richness was generally found for naive subsets than for memory subsets.

Donors were healthy HIV-negative adults with no recently reported acute infections or vaccinations. Every donor was a Caucasian adult residing in Nashville, Tennessee, USA. Magnetic negative selection was used to enrich CD4+ T cells, after which naive cells were positively selected on CD45RA and the negative fraction became the memory subset. Blood was obtained by leukapheresis, after which PBMCs were separated by Ficoll-Histopaque density gradient centrifugation and cryopreserved in liquid nitrogen vapor phase. Analytical flow cytometry was used to check the purity and quantity of each magnetically sorted T cell population. From each sorted fraction, genomic DNA was isolated and quantified by UV absorbance on a Nanodrop 2000c. Using the deep immunoSEQ assay, multiplex PCR amplified TCR CDR3 regions from genomic DNA. Extracted genomic DNA from each cell subset was distributed evenly across all wells of several immunoSEQ 96-well plates, and each plate was treated as a replicate. For sorted subsets, about 210 ng of genomic DNA, equivalent to 30,000 or so T cell genomes, went into each replicate PCR. Purified libraries were quantified with a Qubit 3.0 fluorometer, sized on a Bioanalyzer 2100, and re-quantified with the KAPA Library Quantification kit. Each immunoSEQ 96-well plate was sequenced on its own single-read 150-cycle Illumina NextSeq 550 flow cell. On the study's bioinformatics: The immunoSEQ output contained only junctional sequences without quality scores, so filtering could not match that applied to full-length reads. To assign V/J genes and CDR3, sequences were annotated against IMGT germline references using PyIR, a Python wrapper for IgBLAST v1.9. Reads were filtered out if the reads had weak V/J assignments (E-value above 1e-6), no CDR3, stop codons, out-of-frame junctions, or ambiguous translated residues. V3J clonotypes were defined as sequences sharing the same inferred V gene, J gene, and CDR3 amino acid sequence. Percentage overlap between repertoires was computed as shared unique clonotypes divided by the size of the smaller repertoire. Richness of each repertoire was evaluated using RTK rarefaction, the Chao1 estimator, and Recon v2.1 estimates of unobserved clonotypes. For all TCRbeta clonotypes obtained by the gDNA method from a handful of donors, generation probabilities were computed with OLGA. Entries here come from immuneACCESS through TCRdb and include only in-frame sequences with V and J called. Some clones fail to appear in such tables; in the studies checked, an unresolved V gene covers under half of the shortfall, and the cause of the remainder is unknown. The DNA gave D and trimming, while V, J and clone size come from that table. The sample yields approximately 1.4 million clones; approximately 98% were counted once. The top ten hold roughly 0.4% of the sample.

The receptor was derived from a man aged 30 to 45 in good health. Sequencing was carried out using naive CD4+ T cells sorted from blood. The sample's cell subset or site label, in plain terms: CD45RA+ positively selected.

In nucleotide form, the sequence is TGCGCCAGCAGCTTGGCTAGCGGGAGGTTCTACGAGCAGTACTTC. This sequence encodes CASSLASGRFYEQYF. Recombination connected TRBV5-1 to TRBJ2-7, with 11 junctional bases fitting TRBD2. From V the trimming removes 0 bases and from J it removes 3 bases, while the gene matches leave 2 bases of the junction unaccounted for. CDR1 is given as SGHRS and CDR2 as YFSETQ, both from the germline V gene. Counted from cysteine to phenylalanine, this CDR3 has 15 amino acids. Only the CDR3 part of the read is kept: 45 bases, read in frame from the first base.